This T cell receptor beta chain was captured in a study of control samples from healthy donors and cancer patients. V was clipped by 5 bases and J by 7 bases, with 14 bases between them. The CDR3 consists of 13 residues. The germline CDR1 and CDR2 sequences are MNHEY and SVGAGI. The assay was immunoSEQ multiplex PCR, and TCRdb's table has in-frame clones only and misses some. Among about 120,000 clones listed, about 83% were seen once. The sample taken for sequencing was blood. This TCR was recovered from a man younger than 45 in good health. The chain couples TRBV6-5 to TRBJ1-2, with a possible D match to TRBD1 (5 bases). For the CDR3, the DNA is TGTGCCAGCAGTCCTGACAGTGCGGGTGGCTACACCTTC. This sequence encodes CASSPDSAGGYTF.